The clone carrying this T cell receptor (beta chain) was found once. Its target is unknown. FACS enriched CD8+ TEMRA cells, while bulk CD8+ and CD4+ were negatively isolated. The sample belongs to a study of CD8 T cells in Susac syndrome. Study outcomes and limitations: The relatively small number of individuals in the TCR sequencing and HLA analysis was acknowledged by the study.

V was trimmed by 4 bases and J by 1 base, leaving 11 bases between them. CDR1 is SGHVS and CDR2 is FNYEAQ in the germline V gene. The CDR3 contains 14 residues. Reverse transcription of roughly 0.45 to 1 ug RNA was performed with random hexamers. With immunoSEQ multiplex PCR, TCR beta CDR3 was amplified across 54 Vbeta and 13 Jbeta. TCRdb re-derived calls from the immunoSEQ multiplex PCR reads in MiXCR, one entry per CDR3 protein. The sample gives approximately 130,000 distinct CDR3 sequences, more than 75% of which show up once; about 0.23% is in the top ten. The sequencing sample was made of CD8+ T cells from PBMCs. The genes are TRBV7-6 and TRBJ2-7; no clear D gene. This receptor was obtained from a human donor with multiple sclerosis. CDR3 sequence: CASSSTLDSYEQYF. The CDR3 DNA reads as TGTGCCAGCAGCTCTACACTGGATTCCTACGAGCAGTACTTC.